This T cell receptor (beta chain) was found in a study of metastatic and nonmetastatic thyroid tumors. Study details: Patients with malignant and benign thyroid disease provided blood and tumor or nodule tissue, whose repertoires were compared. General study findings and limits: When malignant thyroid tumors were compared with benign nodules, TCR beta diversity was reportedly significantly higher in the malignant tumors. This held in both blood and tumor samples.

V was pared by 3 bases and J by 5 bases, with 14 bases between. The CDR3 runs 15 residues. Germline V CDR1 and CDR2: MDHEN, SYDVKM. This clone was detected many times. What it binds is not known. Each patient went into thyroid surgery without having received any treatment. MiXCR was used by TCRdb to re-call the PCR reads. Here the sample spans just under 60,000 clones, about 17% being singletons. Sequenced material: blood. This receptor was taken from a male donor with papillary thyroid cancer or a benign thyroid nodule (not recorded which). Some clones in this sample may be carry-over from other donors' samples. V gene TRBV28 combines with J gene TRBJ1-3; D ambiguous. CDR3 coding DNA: TGTGCCAGCAGTTTGGCCGAGTCGGGGAGAAACACCATATATTTT. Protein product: CASSLAESGRNTIYF.